The present T cell receptor (beta chain) was sequenced within a study of cytomegalovirus exposure and HLA in healthy donors (dated by TCRdb to about 2017). For the study in its entirety: An earlier analysis of several hundred of the donors reported about 300 Gb of sequence data and 90 million to 120 million unique TCR beta sequences obtained from about 179 million T cells. About 330 gigabases of sequencing data and 91 million or so unique TCR sequences made up an early release that covered approximately 650 HLA-typed donors. Among the roughly 410 genotyped donors, around 81% belonged to the genetic ancestry cluster associated with self-reported Caucasian donors. The aim of the study was to test whether cataloging public T cell receptors could identify signatures of past pathogen exposure. The T cell repertoires of several hundred subjects were profiled by immunosequencing and related to cytomegalovirus serostatus. A separate validation cohort of over 95 different subjects was used in addition to the roughly 670-subject first cohort. To predict cytomegalovirus infection status, the study brought together high-throughput TCR immunosequencing, statistical association of individual TCRs with disease status, and machine learning. To study patterns of TCR occurrence, a later analysis re-analyzed previously published TCR beta repertoires from just over 650 donors and added high-resolution HLA genotyping. The later analysis used no new phenotypic data to find candidate immune exposures, relying instead on TCR beta sequences and their occurrence across donors. An earlier analysis of approximately 630 of the donors applied high-throughput TCR beta sequencing to assess whether each TCR beta V gene segment acted as functional or pseudogenic. Donor age, sex, ethnicity and CMV serostatus were collected together with the repertoire data. A later genetic analysis used genome-wide SNP genotypes for about 60% of the roughly 700 donors, treating that subset as a discovery cohort. Every repertoire in the discovery cohort had been generated on one and the same sequencing platform. HLA typing covered class I and class II loci at four-digit resolution. The number of typed donors differed by locus: about 620-640 for A, B, C, DRB1 and DQB1; approximately 520 for DQA1; fewer than 610 for DPA1; and roughly 490 for DPB1. A few DR-DQ haplotypes were treated as single units for association and clustering because of strong linkage in the cohort. Across roughly 420 genotyped donors of the cohort, an average of approximately 220,000 unique TCR beta nucleotide sequences per donor were sequenced, and 15% to 20% of those sequences were non-productive. Beyond this particular receptor, the publication reports: Because HLA typing was missing for some donors at each locus, association tests included only the typed subset. The classifier was reported to diagnose cytomegalovirus status with high specificity and sensitivity in both the original and validation cohorts. V-gene and J-gene trimming of TCR beta chains was associated with a missense DCLRE1C variant in a later genetic analysis, and the association was replicated in an independent cohort. Correlated functional status among segregating V segments might be attributable to linkage disequilibrium, but an unknown experimental factor could not be ruled out. Presence/absence analyses assumed roughly uniform sequencing depth across donors, an assumption that may not hold. Most TCR sequences were observed very rarely across donors, whereas some public TCRs were present in many individuals. This cohort had only TCR beta chains sequenced, and the lack of alpha or paired-chain data limited which features could be detected. A later analysis associated roughly 17,000 TCR beta sequences with specific HLA alleles at a false discovery rate of 0.05. The sequencing pipeline was judged likely to have produced a cluster of highly shared sequence variants as a technical artifact. In vitro tests confirmed that a few of the cytomegalovirus-associated TCR beta chains recognize cytomegalovirus antigens. A later analysis found that HLA-associated TCR beta chains were more clonally expanded and had lower generation probabilities than equally common non-associated chains. The study gave a list of about 150 TCR beta chains associated with cytomegalovirus. According to a later analysis, parvovirus B19, influenza, CMV and Epstein-Barr virus appeared linked to several top co-occurrence clusters. Broadly in line with IMGT annotations, most TCR beta V segments showed up in productive rearrangements about 87% or about 30% of the time in an earlier analysis of a few hundred of the donors. The earlier analysis of 587 of the donors excluded 15 to 20 rarely observed V segments, including chromosome 9 orphons, because counts were too low. When HLA alleles, especially DR and DQ, strongly co-occurred, TCR associations were difficult to assign to individual alleles. The only immune exposure information available for the cohort was CMV serostatus. A further reported finding was that TCR beta sequences accurately predicted the HLA-A and HLA-B alleles for most subjects in the first cohort. Because the 87-base-pair reads could not distinguish some IMGT-functional V segments, including TRBV6-2 and TRBV6-3, those segments were excluded. A later analysis found that TCR association rates varied across HLA loci, with DRB1 alleles showing the most associated TCRs and HLA-C alleles the fewest. According to the authors, the approach could potentially be generalized to other disease states and immunological phenotypes. A later genetic analysis reported fewer N-insertions in productive TCRs among donors in an Asian-associated ancestry cluster than the roughly 690-donor mean. According to a later analysis, most CMV-associated TCR beta chains appeared to be HLA-restricted, and the HLA associations seemed to be driven largely by CMV exposure.

The library relied on the immunoSEQ multiplex PCR assay. The multiplex PCR relied on a mix of 60 forward primers for TCR Vbeta segments and 13 reverse primers for TCR Jbeta segments. The CDR3 region of rearranged TCR beta genes was amplified from genomic DNA with a multiplex PCR assay. The Illumina HiSeq System was used to sequence the amplified TCR beta libraries as 87-base-pair reads. The paper's data handling went like this. In a later analysis, approximately 74 million unique TCR beta chains were counted across the 666 repertoires, and some 10 million of these chains were shared by at least two donors. To remove PCR and sequencing errors, raw reads were error-corrected and collapsed into unique sequences using a nearest-neighbor algorithm that merged closely related sequences. Alignment of CDR3 sequences to IMGT reference sequences was used to assign V, D and J gene segments. For a sequence to be retained, at least a six-nucleotide match to both a V gene segment and a J gene segment was required. A rearrangement counted as productive if the CDR3 had no stop codons and remained in frame with V and J, and every other rearrangement counted as non-productive. CDR3 was defined according to IMGT convention as the region running from the second conserved V-encoded cysteine to the conserved J-encoded phenylalanine. The earlier analysis of roughly 590 of the donors excluded any sequence lacking an unambiguous match to a single V gene segment. An earlier analysis of several hundred of the donors called V segments functional above 56.7% productive rearrangements and segregating when the between-donor standard deviation exceeded 5%. A statistical classification framework was developed to diagnose cytomegalovirus status using the catalog of TCR beta chain sequences. In a later analysis, V and J genes were assigned by comparing TCR nucleotide sequences against IMGT/GENE-DB human TR gene sequences. In a later analysis, CDR3 sequences and most-parsimonious VDJ recombination scenarios were assigned using the TCRdist pipeline. In a later analysis, each TCR beta chain was defined by its CDR3 amino acid sequence together with its V-gene family, and reads without a unique V-gene family were excluded. In a later analysis, a few hundred highly shared, low-generation-probability nucleotide sequences were removed to address suspected cross-contamination and a sequencing artifact. In a later analysis, a clonal expansion index for each public chain was calculated from normalized within-repertoire ranks of inferred template counts. In a later analysis, generation probabilities were computed using a VDJ recombination model fitted to out-of-frame rearrangements, and the results were checked against IGoR. Hypergeometric tests were used in a later analysis to score TCR-TCR, TCR-HLA and TCR-CMV co-occurrence, with a repertoire-size bias correction applied to the TCR pairs. A later analysis estimated false discovery rates by permuting HLA or CMV assignments 20 times. In a later analysis, co-occurring TCRs were grouped using DBSCAN, with TCRdist sequence similarity added in when clustering inside HLA-allele-positive subsets. Repertoires with fewer than 30,000 or more than 120,000 public chains were left out of co-occurrence clustering, as were five repertoires with anomalous nucleotide sharing. As stored in TCRdb, this immuneACCESS dataset retains in-frame rearrangements with V and J assigned. A fraction of the clones does not appear; measured against another copy, unresolved V genes explain less than half of the discrepancy, and the remainder lacks a known reason. That table gives V, J and clone size, and the DNA gave D and trimming. The sample table holds about 110,000 clones, of which over 65% were seen once. The ten top clones hold about 14% of the sample.

A note on this clone: It has no known antigen specificity. Qualities for individual bases were not recorded, and no much larger clone is one base off.

The cysteine opens and the phenylalanine closes a CDR3 of 16 amino acids. The CDR3 DNA has 48 bases and is translated from base 1. From V the trimming removes 0 bases and from J it removes 5 bases, while the gene matches leave 5 bases of the junction unaccounted for. Reading the germline V gene gives CDR1 SGDLS and CDR2 YYNGEE. The cohort was made up of approximately 670 healthy bone marrow donors. All cohort members were sampled while nominally healthy, although unrecorded immune exposures were likely present. The donor was CMV seropositive and belonged to the group of 250 to 350 seropositive cohort members. Every donor gave a peripheral blood sample, and the peripheral blood mononuclear cells from that sample were used for TCR beta sequencing. The Qiagen DNeasy Blood Extraction Kit was used to extract genomic DNA from the blood cell samples.

The material sequenced was PBMCs. The sequence was obtained from a middle-aged woman in good health and CMV-seropositive. The rearranged segments are TRBV9 and TRBJ2-5, with TRBD1 matching 12 junction bases. The DNA reads TGTGCCAGCAGCGTAGGGGGACAGGGGGCGCGTGAGACCCAGTACTTC. This encodes CASSVGGQGARETQYF.